The clone carrying this T cell receptor beta chain has only one observation. Its antigen is unidentified. This sample was taken from a study of post-analysis software for immune sequencing data. Study-wide results and caveats: Included in a set of 5 or 6 TRBV segments more frequent in patients than controls were TRBV5-6, TRBV5-1 and TRBV20-1.

V lost 4 bases, J lost 7 bases, and 11 bases stayed unmatched. Germline V gives CDR1 SGHDN, CDR2 FVKESK. This CDR3 is 17 amino acids long. cDNA libraries for TCR beta contained unique molecular identifiers. TCRdb processed the PCR reads anew with MiXCR; each CDR3 protein has one entry. The table includes around 500,000 distinct CDR3 sequences, 34% detected once. The V call is TRBV14, the J call TRBJ2-1; 12 bases align to TRBD1. The sequence was collected from a girl between 2 and 17 years old with multiple sclerosis. The sample comprised blood. DNA for the CDR3: TGTGCCAGCAGCCGAGATCCCGGGACAGGGGGCAAGAATGAGCAGTTCTTC. Its translation is CASSRDPGTGGKNEQFF.